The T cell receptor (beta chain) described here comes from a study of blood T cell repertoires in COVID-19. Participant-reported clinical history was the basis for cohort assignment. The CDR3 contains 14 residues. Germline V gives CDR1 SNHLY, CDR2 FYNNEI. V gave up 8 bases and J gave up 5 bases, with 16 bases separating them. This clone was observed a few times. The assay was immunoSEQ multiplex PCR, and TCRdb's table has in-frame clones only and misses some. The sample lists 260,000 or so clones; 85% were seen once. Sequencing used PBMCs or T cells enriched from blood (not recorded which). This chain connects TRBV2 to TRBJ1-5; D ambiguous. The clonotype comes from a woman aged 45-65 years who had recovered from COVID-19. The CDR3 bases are TGTGCCAGCCAGGCGGGGAATCGGGATCAGCCCCAGCATTTT. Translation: CASQAGNRDQPQHF.